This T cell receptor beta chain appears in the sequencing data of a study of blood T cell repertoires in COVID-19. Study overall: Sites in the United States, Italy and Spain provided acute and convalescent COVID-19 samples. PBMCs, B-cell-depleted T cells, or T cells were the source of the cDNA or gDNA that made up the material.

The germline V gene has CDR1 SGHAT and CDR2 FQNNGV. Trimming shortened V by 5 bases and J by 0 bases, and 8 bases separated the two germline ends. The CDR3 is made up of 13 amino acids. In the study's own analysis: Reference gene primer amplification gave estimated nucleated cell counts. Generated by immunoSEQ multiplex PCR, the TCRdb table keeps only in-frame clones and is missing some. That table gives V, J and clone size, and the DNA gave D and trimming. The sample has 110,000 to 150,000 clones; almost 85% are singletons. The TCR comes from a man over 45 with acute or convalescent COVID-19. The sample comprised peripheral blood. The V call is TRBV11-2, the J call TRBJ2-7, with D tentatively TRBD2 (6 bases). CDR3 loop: CASSAGLSYEQYF. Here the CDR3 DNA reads TGTGCCAGCAGCGCGGGGCTCTCCTACGAGCAGTACTTC. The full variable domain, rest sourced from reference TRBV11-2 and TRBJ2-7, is EAGVAQSPRYKIIEKRQSVAFWCNPISGHATLYWYQQILGQGPKLLIQFQNNGVVDDSQLPKDRFSAERLKGVDSTLKIQPAKLEDSAVYLCASSAGLSYEQYFGPGTRLTVT.